This T cell receptor beta chain was obtained from a study of blood T cell repertoires in COVID-19. Trimming shortened V by 1 base and J by 2 bases, and 9 bases separated the two germline ends. CDR3 size: 14 residues. CDR1 and CDR2 (germline): SGHNT, YYREEE (reference sequence). The assay was immunoSEQ multiplex PCR, and TCRdb's table has in-frame clones only and misses some. The repertoire holds around 310,000 clones, with 90% as singletons. One Seattle source followed patients from active infection through their disease course. J is TRBJ2-5 and V is TRBV5-4; possibly TRBD2 for D (5 bases). The origin of this receptor is a woman in her forties with COVID-19, enrolled during active disease. The source material was peripheral blood. CDR3 bases: TGTGCCAGCAGCTTGAATGCGGGTCAAGAGACCCAGTACTTC. It translates to CASSLNAGQETQYF.